Below are 17 T cell receptor beta chains sequenced from a single sample in a study of T cell repertoires in cytomegalovirus infection. From the reads, TCRdb called clonotypes with MiXCR, one entry per CDR3 protein. The sample consists of fewer than 550,000 distinct CDR3 sequences, more than 25% of them appearing once. The sequenced material came from PBMCs. The origin of the receptors is a human donor in good health (CMV status not recorded). Some clones in this sample may be carry-over from other donors' samples.

The chain uses TRBV5-6 and TRBJ2-6, with D unclear. The CDR3 covers 17 residues. From germline, CDR1 is SGHDT and CDR2 YYEEEE. Between the trimmed V and J ends, which lost 4 bases and 0 bases, there was a span of 14 bases. The CDR3 sequence is CASSPYGPSSGANVLTF. DNA of the CDR3: TGTGCCAGCAGCCCCTATGGGCCGAGCTCTGGGGCCAACGTCCTGACTTTC.

The chain carries TRBV12-3 or TRBV12-4 and TRBJ1-2; D is unclear. Trimming cost V 0 bases and J 6 bases, with 11 bases left between them. CDR3 size: 14 residues. The CDR3 loop is CASSLAPLGDGYTF. CDR3 DNA: TGTGCCAGCAGTTTAGCCCCCTTAGGTGATGGCTACACCTTC.

This clonotype was detected only once. The genes are TRBV9 and TRBJ1-1; perhaps TRBD1 as D (5 bases). The germline V and J ends were trimmed by 10 bases and 2 bases, with 27 bases remaining between them. The V gene's germline CDR1 is SGDLS and CDR2 YYNGEE. CDR3 size: 17 residues. The DNA for the CDR3 is TGTGCCGGTAGCCCCGGGGGGGGACTCTCCTTCAACACTGAAGCTTTCTTT. It is translated as CAGSPGGGLSFNTEAFF. The entire variable domain, with the rest obtained from reference TRBV9 and TRBJ1-1, is as follows: DSGVTQTPKHLITATGQRVTLRCSPRSGDLSVYWYQQSLDQGLQFLIQYYNGEERAKGNILERFSAQQFPDLHSELNLSSLELGDSALYFCAGSPGGGLSFNTEAFFGQGTRLTVV.

This clonotype was seen many times. The rearrangement uses TRBV7-2 and TRBJ2-5, with TRBD1 identical over 8 bases. With V trimmed by 5 bases and J by 2 bases, 4 bases remained unmatched. This CDR3 spans 14 amino acids. From germline, CDR1 is SGHTA and CDR2 FQGNSA. The CDR3 loop reads CASSTGQGQETQYF. CDR3 nucleotides: TGTGCCAGCAGCACCGGACAGGGTCAAGAGACCCAGTACTTC. The whole variable domain, remainder taken from reference TRBV7-2 and TRBJ2-5, is GAGVSQSPSNKVTEKGKDVELRCDPISGHTALYWYRQSLGQGLEFLIYFQGNSAPDKSGLPSDRFSAERTGGSVSTLTIQRTQQEDSAVYLCASSTGQGQETQYFGPGTRLLVL.

The V gene is TRBV7-6, the J gene TRBJ2-5; 9 bases fit TRBD1. V lost 5 bases and J lost 0; bases outside the gene matches: 4. This CDR3 spans 15 amino acids. CDR1 is SGHVS and CDR2 is FNYEAQ in the germline V gene. The CDR3 DNA follows: TGTGCCAGCAGCCGGGACAGGGCGTACCAAGAGACCCAGTACTTC. This sequence encodes CASSRDRAYQETQYF. The variable domain in full, completed from reference TRBV7-6 and TRBJ2-5, reads GAGVSQSPRYKVTKRGQDVALRCDPISGHVSLYWYRQALGQGPEFLTYFNYEAQQDKSGLPNDRFSAERPEGSISTLTIQRTEQRDSAMYRCASSRDRAYQETQYFGPGTRLLVL.

This clonotype showed up many times. V is TRBV7-6 and J is TRBJ2-2, with D hard to call. The V end was cut by 3 bases, the J end by 3 bases, with 5 bases between. Germline V gene sequence: CDR1 SGHVS, CDR2 FNYEAQ. The CDR3 has 13 amino acids. The CDR3 loop is CASSFIHTGELFF. Here the CDR3 DNA reads TGTGCCAGCAGCTTCATACACACCGGGGAGCTGTTTTTT.

The V call is TRBV19, the J call TRBJ1-1, with D perhaps TRBD1 (5 bases). Germline V gives CDR1 LNHDA, CDR2 SQIVND (reference sequence). This CDR3 has 15 amino acids. Trimming removed 5 bases at V and 1 base at J, with 14 bases between. In DNA form, the CDR3 reads TGTGCCAGTAGTGGGTACGGGACTTGGAACACTGAAGCTTTCTTT. As protein: CASSGYGTWNTEAFF.

The sample holds many counts of this clonotype. This rearrangement joins TRBV7-2 to TRBJ2-3; D not resolved. Looked up from germline, CDR1 is SGHTA and CDR2 is FQGNSA. Trimming stripped 5 bases from V and 5 bases from J, with 11 bases between. The CDR3 length is 13 residues. The CDR3 sequence is CASSPSKRDTQYF. CDR3 bases: TGTGCCAGCAGCCCCAGTAAGCGAGATACGCAGTATTTT.

V gene TRBV19 combines with J gene TRBJ2-3; 8 bases are a match to TRBD1. The V and J ends lost 2 bases and 0 bases, in that order; junction bases with no gene match: 4. Per the germline V gene, CDR1 is LNHDA and CDR2 is SQIVND (reference sequence). The CDR3 is 16 amino acids. Here the CDR3 reads CASSINRGSSTDTQYF. As DNA, the CDR3 is TGTGCCAGTAGTATAAACAGGGGGTCTAGCACAGATACGCAGTATTTT.

V is TRBV5-6 and J is TRBJ1-1; TRBD1 might be the D (5 bases). The CDR3 covers 14 residues. With 1 base removed from V and 4 bases from J, the gap between germline ends came to 11 bases. Germline lookup yields CDR1 SGHDT and CDR2 YYEEEE. CDR3 nucleotides: TGTGCCAGCAGCTTGATGGGGGGAGGCACTGAAGCTTTCTTT. It is translated as CASSLMGGGTEAFF.

The chain carries TRBV6-1 and TRBJ2-1; TRBD1 aligns across 10 bases. In germline, CDR1 is MNHNS, CDR2 SASEGT. V gave up 5 bases and J gave up 5 bases; unmatched junction bases: 6. The CDR3 contains 15 residues. The CDR3 region has the DNA TGTGCCAGCAGTTCCGGGACAGGGGCCGACAATGAGCAGTTCTTC. Amino acid sequence: CASSSGTGADNEQFF.

The chain links TRBV11-1 to TRBJ1-4; D is unresolved. V was trimmed by 3 bases and J by 0 bases, leaving 8 bases between them. Germline values: CDR1 SGHAT, CDR2 FQDESV (reference sequence). The CDR3 is 15 residues long. CDR3 nucleotides: TGTGCCAGCAGCTTCGGACGGGCAACTAATGAAAAACTGTTTTTT. Translated, it gives CASSFGRATNEKLFF.

This clonotype was recorded at least ten times. This chain joins TRBV7-2 and TRBJ1-5; D is unclear. Trimming shortened V by 3 bases and J by 6 bases, and 6 bases separated the two germline ends. CDR3 size: 12 residues. Per germline, CDR1 SGHTA and CDR2 FQGNSA. The CDR3 sequence is CASSFFGQPQHF. The CDR3 region has the DNA TGTGCCAGCAGCTTCTTTGGTCAGCCCCAGCATTTT.

This chain links TRBV6-5 with TRBJ2-5; D might be TRBD2 (6 bases). Germline V lookup: CDR1 MNHEY, CDR2 SVGAGI. Trimming took off 3 bases at V and 1 base at J, with 9 bases between the two ends. The CDR3 loop spans 14 amino acids. The CDR3 spells CASSYTSSQETQYF. CDR3 bases: TGTGCCAGCAGTTATACTAGCAGCCAAGAGACCCAGTACTTC.

This sequence joins TRBV7-9 and TRBJ2-4; TRBD1 agrees at 8 bases. The CDR3 has 17 amino acids. Per germline, CDR1 SEHNR and CDR2 FQNEAQ (reference sequence). Trimming cost V 5 bases and J 0 bases; bases outside gene matches: 9. The CDR3 protein is CASSPSGTGLAKNIQYF. The CDR3 DNA reads TGTGCCAGCAGCCCGTCCGGGACAGGTTTAGCCAAAAACATTCAGTACTTC.

There are a few counts of this clonotype. The CDR3 region is CASAAVYEQYF. The CDR3 DNA is TGTGCCAGCGCAGCGGTCTACGAGCAGTACTTC. The J gene is TRBJ2-7, the V gene TRBV6-2 or TRBV6-3; tentative D call: TRBD2 (5 bases). This CDR3 region has 11 residues. Trimming left V 8 bases short and J 3 bases short, with 8 bases between. CDR1 is MNHEY, CDR2 SVGEGT, per germline.

The V gene is TRBV19, the J gene TRBJ1-3, with D unresolved. The CDR3 consists of 14 residues. Germline assignment: CDR1 LNHDA and CDR2 SQIVND (reference sequence). Between the trimmed V and J ends, which lost 2 bases and 2 bases, there was a span of 7 bases. The CDR3 bases are TGTGCCAGTAGTATAAACGGGCCTGGAAACACCATATATTTT. Its protein is CASSINGPGNTIYF.